This TCR beta chain was identified in a study of CD8 T cells in ankylosing spondylitis. Each CDR3 protein is one row after TCRdb ran MiXCR on the 5' RACE reads. The table includes 270,000 or so distinct CDR3 sequences, about a sixth detected once. This clonotype was seen more than once but under ten times. The CDR3 totals 15 residues. The J segment lost 4 bases and the V segment lost 3 bases, leaving 7 bases of the junction unmatched. Germline V gives CDR1 SGDLS, CDR2 YYNGEE. This TCR was recovered from a male donor with ankylosing spondylitis or in good health (not recorded which). The chain carries TRBV9 and TRBJ1-2, with TRBD1 matching 9 bases. The sequencing input was blood, either unsorted or a sorted T cell fraction (not recorded which). The CDR3 DNA follows: TGTGCCAGCAGCGCGGGACAGGGAGTCGGCTATGGCTACACCTTC. Translated: CASSAGQGVGYGYTF.